One sample yielded the 15 T cell receptor beta chains listed below, sequenced in a study of human T cells and chemical hapten exposure. TCRdb processed the RACE reads anew with MiXCR; each CDR3 protein has one entry. The top ten clones hold just over 2.5% of a sample with more than 85,000 distinct CDR3 sequences, 8.5% of them seen once. Time point in this sample: pre-sensitization, week 0. The treatment: therapeutic diphenylcyclopropenone sensitization with weekly scalp DPC. Sequenced material: whole blood, taken in connection with sensitization to the hapten diphenylcyclopropenone (DPC). These receptors were obtained from a man aged 40-49 years with alopecia areata. Some clones in this sample may be carry-over from other donors' samples.

This clonotype was seen ten or more times. The rearrangement uses TRBV7-9 and TRBJ1-4; D not certain. There are 14 residues in the CDR3. CDR1 SEHNR and CDR2 FQNEAQ come from the germline V gene (reference sequence). The V and J ends lost 1 base and 7 bases respectively, with 10 bases between them. The CDR3 DNA sequence: TGTGCCAGCAGCTTAGTCGACGGACGTGAAAAACTGTTTTTT. This encodes CASSLVDGREKLFF.

This clonotype was observed a few times. CDR3 nucleotide sequence: TGTGCCAGCAGCCTGGACAGGCCAAGCTCCTACGAGCAGTACTTC. This codes for CASSLDRPSSYEQYF. The rearrangement joins TRBV27 to TRBJ2-7; 7 bases align to TRBD1. This CDR3 has 15 residues. J lost 0 bases, V lost 6 bases, and 8 bases had no gene match. The V gene's germline CDR1 is MNHEY and CDR2 SMNVEV (reference sequence).

The V and J genes are TRBV24-1 and TRBJ2-3, with D unclear. Germline V CDR1 and CDR2: KGHDR, SFDVKD. The CDR3 sequence is 14 residues long. V gave up 2 bases and J gave up 3 bases, with 8 bases separating them. CDR3 loop: CATSDSVGTDTQYF. CDR3 coding DNA: TGTGCCACCAGTGATTCCGTGGGGACAGATACGCAGTATTTT.

This chain uses TRBV7-2 with TRBJ2-1; no clear D. CDR3 length: 12 amino acids. Trimming shortened V by 1 base and J by 5 bases, and 3 bases separated the two germline ends. Germline CDR1 and CDR2: SGHTA and FQGNSA. DNA for the CDR3: TGTGCCAGCAGCTTAGAGGACAATGAGCAGTTCTTC. This sequence encodes CASSLEDNEQFF.

The chain uses TRBV12-3 or TRBV12-4 and TRBJ1-1; the D is unclear. Deletions cut 0 bases from V and 5 bases from J, with 10 bases between. CDR3 length: 14 residues. This CDR3 reads CASSLAGLGTEAFF. The CDR3 DNA reads as TGTGCCAGCAGTTTAGCGGGGTTAGGGACTGAAGCTTTCTTT.

This clonotype was counted a few times. The V and J genes are TRBV19 and TRBJ2-2; 15 bases map to TRBD2. Germline V gene data show CDR1 as LNHDA and CDR2 as SQIVND (reference sequence). V lost 3 bases, J lost 0 bases, and 5 bases stayed unmatched. This CDR3 has 19 amino acids. The CDR3 DNA follows: TGTGCCAGTAGTATCTTTGGACTAGCGGGAGGGCCGAACACCGGGGAGCTGTTTTTT. Translated, it gives CASSIFGLAGGPNTGELFF.

This clonotype was counted only a few times. The chain couples TRBV27 to TRBJ2-3, with D possibly TRBD2 on 5 matching bases. This CDR3 region has 17 residues. Per the germline V gene, CDR1 is MNHEY and CDR2 is SMNVEV (reference sequence). Trimming pared 5 bases from V and 0 bases from J, leaving 18 bases between. The CDR3 sequence: CASSTARAGLSTDTQYF. CDR3 DNA sequence: TGTGCCAGCAGTACCGCGCGGGCGGGCTTAAGCACAGATACGCAGTATTTT.

This chain joins TRBV7-2 and TRBJ2-2; D call uncertain. Germline CDR1 SGHTA, CDR2 FQGNSA. This CDR3 comprises 16 residues. Trimming removed 1 base at V and 5 bases at J, with 14 bases between. The CDR3 nucleotides read TGTGCCAGCAGCTTAGTTGGTGGTCTCGGGACCGGGGAGCTGTTTTTT. Translating gives CASSLVGGLGTGELFF.

This clonotype was counted many times. The chain couples TRBV20-1 to TRBJ2-3, with unresolved D. This CDR3 is 13 amino acids long. The V end lost 3 bases, the J end lost 1 base, and 8 bases lay between the germline ends. Germline V gene sequence: CDR1 DFQATT, CDR2 SNEGSKA (reference sequence). In nucleotides, the CDR3 is TGCAGTGCTAGCTTCTCCGGCACAGATACGCAGTATTTT. It is translated as CSASFSGTDTQYF.

This chain uses TRBV3-1 with TRBJ1-1; TRBD1 agrees at 12 bases. Germline V lookup: CDR1 LGHDT, CDR2 YNNKEL (reference sequence). The V gene end was trimmed by 0 bases and the J gene end by 1 base; junction bases not matched to a gene: 6. The CDR3 spans 18 residues. The CDR3 is CASSQEGTGGAGNTEAFF. In DNA, the CDR3 is TGTGCCAGCAGCCAAGAGGGGACAGGGGGCGCAGGGAACACTGAAGCTTTCTTT.

This clonotype has just a few counts. The chain joins TRBV5-6 to TRBJ2-5, with D unresolved. Germline assignment: CDR1 SGHDT and CDR2 YYEEEE. Trimming took off 4 bases at V and 2 bases at J, with 9 bases between the two ends. The CDR3 covers 13 residues. CDR3 bases: TGTGCCAGCAGCCGTCCGGATCAAGAGACCCAGTACTTC. Translating gives CASSRPDQETQYF.

The gene calls are TRBV12-3 or TRBV12-4 and TRBJ2-1, with no clear D. V was shortened by 5 bases and J by 8 bases, with 19 bases between the two germline ends. There are 15 residues in the CDR3. The CDR3 sequence is CASSLRLPKWDEQFF. For the CDR3, the DNA is TGTGCCAGCAGTCTTCGGCTGCCCAAATGGGATGAGCAGTTCTTC.

This clonotype appeared many times. V is TRBV24-1 and J is TRBJ2-7; D is unresolved. Trimming shortened V by 3 bases and J by 7 bases, and 12 bases separated the two germline ends. CDR3 length: 13 amino acids. Germline V CDR1 and CDR2: KGHDR, SFDVKD. The CDR3 region has the DNA TGTGCCACCAGTGATCCCCCGGAGTTGGAGCAGTACTTC. Translated: CATSDPPELEQYF.

The chain uses TRBV27 and TRBJ2-7; the match to TRBD2 covers 9 bases. The CDR3 consists of 17 residues. Germline V gene lookup returns CDR1 MNHEY and CDR2 SMNVEV (reference sequence). Trimming removed 6 bases from V and 2 bases from J; junction bases left unmatched: 14. The CDR3 spells CASRRKGGLAPPYEQYV. The CDR3 bases are TGTGCCAGCAGAAGAAAGGGGGGACTAGCCCCCCCCTACGAGCAGTACGTC.

This clonotype showed up many times. The chain is built from TRBV29-1 and TRBJ2-2, with a tentative D call TRBD2 (5 bases). Germline V gene sequence: CDR1 SQVTM, CDR2 ANQGSEA. V was trimmed by 7 bases and J by 6 bases, leaving 12 bases between them. The CDR3 is made up of 12 amino acids. Here the CDR3 reads CSADEGPGELFF. In DNA form, the CDR3 reads TGCAGCGCGGACGAGGGCCCCGGGGAGCTGTTTTTT.